These 15 T cell receptor beta chains originate from one sample sequenced in a study of T-cell memory formation after mild COVID-19. In TCRdb, the 5' RACE reads were re-called with MiXCR into one record per CDR3 protein. The repertoire holds a few hundred thousand distinct CDR3 sequences, with 13% to 15% as singletons. Sequencing was done on a sample of PBMCs or a T cell subset sorted from them (not recorded which). The source is a man younger than 35 who had mild COVID-19 (a few samples of this study predate the infection). Cell type and time point are not known.

The chain is built from TRBV5-1 and TRBJ1-1; a weak D match, TRBD1 (6 bases). With 5 bases removed from V and 0 bases from J, the gap between germline ends came to 17 bases. CDR3 length: 16 residues. Looked up from germline, CDR1 is SGHRS and CDR2 is YFSETQ. Here the CDR3 reads CASRSLPGQLNTEAFF. Here the CDR3 DNA reads TGCGCCAGCAGATCTCTACCGGGACAACTGAACACTGAAGCTTTCTTT.

In its sample, this clonotype was seen a few times. This rearrangement joins TRBV27 to TRBJ1-2; 7 bases are shared with TRBD1. Looked up from germline, CDR1 is MNHEY and CDR2 is SMNVEV (reference sequence). Trimming at V came to 3 bases and at J to 5 bases, leaving 3 bases not matched to a gene. CDR3 size: 13 residues. In DNA form, the CDR3 reads TGTGCCAGCAGTTTTTTGGGACAGTATGGCTACACCTTC. Translation: CASSFLGQYGYTF.

The genes are TRBV29-1 and TRBJ2-1; 8 nucleotides align to TRBD2. V lost 2 bases to trimming and J lost 5 bases; unmatched junction nucleotides: 8. Germline lookup yields CDR1 SQVTM and CDR2 ANQGSEA. The CDR3 is 15 residues long. Written as DNA, the CDR3 is TGCAGCGTTGAAAGGGCTAGCGGGCGGAACAATGAGCAGTTCTTC. This translates into CSVERASGRNNEQFF.

This clonotype showed up just a few times. This chain joins TRBV7-2 and TRBJ2-1; maybe TRBD2 (6 bases). The V end was cut by 5 bases, the J end by 8 bases, with 16 bases between. The CDR3 extends over 14 amino acids. Per germline, CDR1 SGHTA and CDR2 FQGNSA. The CDR3 loop reads CASSGRGGRHEQFF. DNA of the CDR3: TGTGCCAGCAGCGGCAGAGGAGGGCGTCATGAGCAGTTCTTC.

V gene TRBV21-1 combines with J gene TRBJ1-2; the D call in the table, TRBD1, was not verified against the DNA. TRBV21-1 has pseudogene status. This CDR3 contains 15 residues. The CDR3 protein is CASSSPPGGVNGYTF. DNA for the CDR3: TGTGCCAGCAGCTCCCCCCCAGGGGGCGTAAATGGCTACACCTTC.

V gene TRBV7-8 combines with J gene TRBJ1-2; 11 bases line up with TRBD1. Germline V gene lookup returns CDR1 SGHVS and CDR2 FQNEAQ. This CDR3 is built from 16 residues. V was clipped by 4 bases and J by 4 bases; unmatched bases: 8. CDR3 nucleotide sequence: TGTGCCAGCAGCTACCGGACAGGGGGCCTAGTCTATGGCTACACCTTC. It is translated as CASSYRTGGLVYGYTF.

The rearrangement links TRBV7-2 to TRBJ1-1, with D possibly TRBD1 on 6 matching bases. Per the germline V gene, CDR1 is SGHTA and CDR2 is FQGNSA. The V end lost 10 bases, the J end lost 1 base, and 13 bases lay between the germline ends. The CDR3 is 13 residues long. In DNA, the CDR3 is TGTGCCATCCGTCAGGACAGGAACACTGAAGCTTTCTTT. It is translated as CAIRQDRNTEAFF.

J is TRBJ1-5 and V is TRBV29-1; 7 nucleotides match TRBD1. After removal of 4 bases from V and 7 bases from J, the junction contained 4 bases not matched to a gene. The CDR3 loop spans 12 amino acids. CDR1 and CDR2 (germline): SQVTM, ANQGSEA. DNA of the CDR3: TGCAGCGTTGGTCAGGGACAGCAGCCCCAGCATTTT. Amino acids: CSVGQGQQPQHF.

The chain employs TRBV5-1 and TRBJ2-2, with a weak D call TRBD2 (6 bases). V was shortened by 3 bases and J by 4 bases, with 16 bases between the two germline ends. CDR3 length equals 16 residues. Germline CDR1 reads SGHRS; CDR2 reads YFSETQ. The CDR3 loop is CASSSGPGEGTGELFF. CDR3 sequence (DNA): TGCGCCAGCAGCTCGGGCCCGGGAGAAGGCACCGGGGAGCTGTTTTTT.

This clonotype has just a few counts. J is TRBJ1-2 and V is TRBV5-8, with D uncertain. The germline CDR1 and CDR2 sequences are SGHTS and YDEGEE. Deletions cut 0 bases from V and 2 bases from J, with 11 bases between. This CDR3 spans 15 amino acids. CDR3: CASSLGERPNYGYTF. The CDR3 DNA is TGTGCCAGCAGCTTGGGGGAGAGACCAAACTATGGCTACACCTTC. The full variable domain, rest sourced from reference TRBV5-8 and TRBJ1-2, is EAGVTQSPTHLIKTRGQQATLRCSPISGHTSVYWYQQALGLGLQFLLWYDEGEERNRGNFPPRFSGRQFPNYSSELNVNALELEDSALYLCASSLGERPNYGYTFGSGTRLTVV.

This clonotype turned up a few times. V usage is TRBV7-6 and J usage is TRBJ1-2; TRBD1 might be the D (6 bases). This CDR3 is built from 14 residues. V was trimmed by 7 bases and J by 3 bases, leaving 15 bases between them. Germline CDR1 is SGHVS and CDR2 is FNYEAQ. The CDR3 region is CASKASAGDYGYTF. The CDR3 DNA reads as TGTGCCAGCAAGGCGTCGGCAGGGGACTATGGCTACACCTTC.

This clonotype was seen only a few times. The chain uses TRBV10-2 and TRBJ2-3; TRBD2 is a possible D gene (6 bases). From germline, CDR1 is WSHSY and CDR2 SAAADI. Deletions cut 1 base from V and 1 base from J, with 9 bases between. CDR3 size: 15 residues. In DNA form, the CDR3 reads TGCGCCAGCAGTGAGTGGGTAGCGGGCACAGATACGCAGTATTTT. It codes for CASSEWVAGTDTQYF.

In this sample, this clonotype turned up a few times. This chain links TRBV5-4 with TRBJ1-1, with unresolved D. The ends were cut back, 2 bases at V and 0 bases at J, with 14 bases in the middle. The CDR3 has 16 amino acids. CDR1 is SGHNT and CDR2 is YYREEE in the germline V gene (reference sequence). The CDR3 loop reads CASSFGFGGLNTEAFF. Here the CDR3 DNA reads TGTGCCAGCAGCTTTGGCTTCGGAGGGTTGAACACTGAAGCTTTCTTT. Using reference TRBV5-4 and TRBJ1-1 for the parts outside the CDR3, the full variable domain is ETGVTQSPTHLIKTRGQQVTLRCSSQSGHNTVSWYQQALGQGPQFIFQYYREEENGRGNFPPRFSGLQFPNYSSELNVNALELDDSALYLCASSFGFGGLNTEAFFGQGTRLTVV.

This clonotype appeared many times. The rearrangement joins TRBV5-1 to TRBJ2-7, with a tentative D call TRBD2 (7 bases). Trimming pared 0 bases from V and 2 bases from J, leaving 12 bases between. The germline CDR1 and CDR2 sequences are SGHRS and YFSETQ. This CDR3 region has 15 residues. The CDR3 DNA is TGCGCCAGCAGCTTGGGGCGGGGGCCTACCTACGAGCAGTACTTC. This gives the protein CASSLGRGPTYEQYF.

The rearrangement links TRBV29-1 to TRBJ1-6; unclear D gene. The CDR3 runs 12 residues. Germline V gene data show CDR1 as SQVTM and CDR2 as ANQGSEA. Trimming took off 5 bases at V and 5 bases at J, with 7 bases between the two ends. CDR3 sequence reads: CSVLENNSPLHF. CDR3 nucleotides: TGCAGCGTTTTGGAGAATAATTCACCCCTCCACTTT.